These T cell receptor beta chains were read from a single sample in a study of cytomegalovirus exposure and HLA in healthy donors. TCRdb's table, derived via immunoSEQ multiplex PCR, lists solely in-frame clones and lacks some. This table has some 130,000 clones, about 88% appearing once. Sequenced material: PBMCs. Receptors originate from a woman under 30 in good health and CMV-seronegative. Both conserved end residues are part of each CDR3. The D gene is left open where the match is weak. Rows give clone size only sometimes, using once, few, many, or a class for an expanded clone.

>TRBJ1-2|TRBD1|TRBV28|few
CASSLTGGANGYTF
TGTGCCAGCAGTTTAACAGGGGGCGCCAATGGCTACACCTTC
>TRBJ1-6|-|TRBV5-6|-
CASSLAPGNSPLHF
TGTGCCAGCAGCTTGGCCCCGGGTAATTCACCCCTCCACTTT
>TRBJ2-7|-|TRBV5-6|once
CASSLVRHEQYF
TGTGCCAGCAGCTTGGTCCGTCACGAGCAGTACTTC
>TRBJ2-7|-|TRBV19|few
CATLFRGEQYF
TGTGCCACACTTTTCAGGGGCGAGCAGTACTTC
>TRBJ2-6|-|TRBV4-1|-
CASSQDWWQVPGSGANVLTF
TGCGCCAGCAGCCAAGATTGGTGGCAGGTGCCCGGTTCTGGGGCCAACGTCCTGACTTTC
>TRBJ2-7|-|TRBV13|once
CASTNTGTGLSSYEQYF
TGTGCCAGCACCAATACTGGGACTGGCCTTAGCTCCTACGAGCAGTACTTC
>TRBJ2-3|TRBD2|TRBV19|-
CASSTRGAGTLADTQYF
TGTGCCAGTAGTACACGGGGAGCGGGGACGTTGGCAGATACGCAGTATTTT
>TRBJ2-7|-|TRBV5-6|-
CASSLGGSEQYF
TGTGCCAGCAGCTTGGGCGGGTCCGAGCAGTACTTC
>TRBJ2-1|-|TRBV5-1|-
CASSLEAGGVVEQFF
TGCGCCAGCAGCTTGGAGGCGGGCGGGGTGGTTGAGCAGTTCTTC
>TRBJ1-4|TRBD1|TRBV7-2|-
CASSPGQGKEKLFF
TGTGCCAGCAGCCCGGGACAGGGGAAGGAAAAACTGTTTTTT
>TRBJ1-6|-|TRBV19|-
CASSPGRQNVNSPLHF
TGTGCCAGTAGTCCTGGTCGACAGAATGTTAATTCACCCCTCCACTTT
>TRBJ1-2|-|TRBV7-9|-
CASTTGGANYGYTF
TGTGCCAGCACCACGGGAGGGGCCAACTATGGCTACACCTTC
>TRBJ1-4|TRBD1|TRBV11-3|-
CARRQGGEKLFF
TGTGCCAGGAGACAGGGCGGGGAAAAACTGTTTTTT
>TRBJ2-7|-|TRBV15|-
CATSRERPQTSSYEQYF
TGTGCCACCAGCAGAGAGCGTCCACAGACTAGCTCCTACGAGCAGTACTTC
>TRBJ1-1|-|TRBV14|-
CASSQVKAANTEAFF
TGTGCCAGCAGCCAAGTTAAGGCGGCGAACACTGAAGCTTTCTTT
>TRBJ1-4|-|TRBV5-1|-
CASTEEGLELFF
TGCGCCAGCACCGAGGAGGGGTTGGAACTGTTTTTT
>TRBJ2-1|TRBD1|TRBV9|-
CASSVTGGTWVNEQFF
TGTGCCAGCAGCGTAACAGGGGGGACGTGGGTCAATGAGCAGTTCTTC
>TRBJ2-5|TRBD1|TRBV5-4|-
CASSYTGDETQYF
TGTGCCAGCAGCTACACAGGGGATGAGACCCAGTACTTC